Listed below are T cell receptor beta chains from one sample, sequenced in a study of blood T cell repertoires in COVID-19. Clones were read by immunoSEQ multiplex PCR, and TCRdb kept only the in-frame ones, dropping some. The table includes approximately 150,000 clones, approximately 87% detected once. The material sequenced was peripheral blood. The receptor source for this set is a woman in her 50s with active or convalescent COVID-19. Both conserved end residues are part of each CDR3. Each record gives: CDR3 protein, CDR3 length, V gene, D gene. A D gene is named only where the DNA matches it firmly.

cdr3_aa: CASSQSPSQRARFYTEAFF
cdr3_length: 19
v_call: TRBV14
d_call: NA

cdr3_aa: CASSPRDFLGEQYF
cdr3_length: 14
v_call: TRBV2
d_call: NA

cdr3_aa: CSVLAFNEKLFF
cdr3_length: 12
v_call: TRBV29-1
d_call: NA

cdr3_aa: CASSSKTGWNTEAFF
cdr3_length: 15
v_call: TRBV5-4
d_call: NA

cdr3_aa: CASSPGNYNSPLHF
cdr3_length: 14
v_call: TRBV7-2
d_call: NA

cdr3_aa: CASSRQSVAGVPPDTQYF
cdr3_length: 18
v_call: TRBV4-3
d_call: TRBD2

cdr3_aa: CASSQVADTQYF
cdr3_length: 12
v_call: TRBV4-1
d_call: NA

cdr3_aa: CAIRDRSYEQYF
cdr3_length: 12
v_call: TRBV10-3
d_call: TRBD1

cdr3_aa: CASSQQATRANTEAFF
cdr3_length: 16
v_call: TRBV4-3
d_call: NA

cdr3_aa: CASSLGVGPGIF
cdr3_length: 12
v_call: TRBV7-8
d_call: NA

cdr3_aa: CASSEGGQGVNSPLHF
cdr3_length: 16
v_call: TRBV11-2
d_call: NA

cdr3_aa: CASIQDGLGNQPQHF
cdr3_length: 15
v_call: TRBV19
d_call: NA

cdr3_aa: CASSPGGAGGAFF
cdr3_length: 13
v_call: TRBV3-1/TRBV3-2
d_call: NA

cdr3_aa: CASSQGARETQYF
cdr3_length: 13
v_call: TRBV14
d_call: NA

cdr3_aa: CASSFGRGGTDTQYF
cdr3_length: 15
v_call: TRBV7-3
d_call: NA

cdr3_aa: CASSPSGERYGYTF
cdr3_length: 14
v_call: TRBV14
d_call: NA

cdr3_aa: CASSQVSREAFF
cdr3_length: 12
v_call: TRBV3-1/TRBV3-2
d_call: NA

cdr3_aa: CAIRFSLDSYNEQFF
cdr3_length: 15
v_call: TRBV10-3
d_call: NA

cdr3_aa: CASSSKDRVRGEKLFF
cdr3_length: 16
v_call: TRBV11-2
d_call: TRBD1

cdr3_aa: CASSLDLRDTQYF
cdr3_length: 13
v_call: TRBV7-9
d_call: NA

cdr3_aa: CASSPGQGETQYF
cdr3_length: 13
v_call: TRBV5-1
d_call: TRBD1

cdr3_aa: CASRAKGATNEKLFF
cdr3_length: 15
v_call: TRBV27
d_call: NA

cdr3_aa: CASSSGTDRSVGF
cdr3_length: 13
v_call: TRBV3-1/TRBV3-2
d_call: TRBD1

cdr3_aa: CASSQGPSGYEQYF
cdr3_length: 14
v_call: TRBV4-3
d_call: TRBD2

cdr3_aa: CASSQDRSAFYGYTF
cdr3_length: 15
v_call: TRBV4-3
d_call: TRBD1

cdr3_aa: CATGTGSTEAFF
cdr3_length: 12
v_call: TRBV7-9
d_call: TRBD1

cdr3_aa: CAISGWTGGSGNTIYF
cdr3_length: 16
v_call: TRBV10-3
d_call: TRBD1

cdr3_aa: CSASMSDRGFAQYF
cdr3_length: 14
v_call: TRBV20-1
d_call: TRBD1

cdr3_aa: CASSPSPGNQPQHF
cdr3_length: 14
v_call: TRBV6-4
d_call: NA

cdr3_aa: CASSSTGNTEAFF
cdr3_length: 13
v_call: TRBV6-6
d_call: NA

cdr3_aa: CASLPLDSDSYEQYF
cdr3_length: 15
v_call: TRBV2
d_call: NA

cdr3_aa: CASSRDRWERTEAFF
cdr3_length: 15
v_call: TRBV6-2/TRBV6-3
d_call: TRBD1

cdr3_aa: CASSGQGTTKNTEAFF
cdr3_length: 16
v_call: TRBV5-4
d_call: TRBD1

cdr3_aa: CASRPTLPTQYF
cdr3_length: 12
v_call: TRBV2
d_call: NA

cdr3_aa: CASSLSLGSPYEQYF
cdr3_length: 15
v_call: TRBV5-5
d_call: NA

cdr3_aa: CASSLSSSNQPQHF
cdr3_length: 14
v_call: TRBV7-9
d_call: NA

cdr3_aa: CASSIVSVRVSGSPLHF
cdr3_length: 17
v_call: TRBV5-1
d_call: NA

cdr3_aa: CASSPITFGYTF
cdr3_length: 12
v_call: TRBV7-9
d_call: NA

cdr3_aa: CASSPPDSARGTDTQYF
cdr3_length: 17
v_call: TRBV18
d_call: NA

cdr3_aa: CASSAPQGAKNIQYF
cdr3_length: 15
v_call: TRBV28
d_call: NA

cdr3_aa: CASSFPTGGAHEQYF
cdr3_length: 15
v_call: TRBV5-1
d_call: TRBD1